This entry features one T cell receptor (beta chain) sequence. What it binds is unknown. The germline gene is not matched at one end of the junction; a read error may be the cause. This same CDR3 is encoded by further DNA sequences in the sample. This sample is drawn from a study of cytomegalovirus exposure and HLA in healthy donors. This CDR3 is built from 13 residues. In germline, CDR1 is MDHEN, CDR2 SYDVKM. The PCR employed 60 Vbeta primers together with 13 Jbeta primers. Here immunoSEQ multiplex PCR was the method, and the copy in TCRdb shows in-frame clones only, minus some. The sample includes about 130,000 clones, 70% to 80% seen only once; the top ten take 0.94%. Study findings and constraints: Later genetic work tied a missense DCLRE1C variant to beta-chain V and J trimming.

Donors sampled were nominally healthy, though unrecorded immune exposures were likely. The chain links TRBV28 to TRBJ2-1; D unresolved. Sequenced sample: PBMCs. The TCR originated in a woman aged 60-75 years in good health and CMV-seronegative. The CDR3 sequence is CASSLRASNEQFF. CDR3 nucleotide sequence: TGTGCCAGTAGTTTGCGAGCCTCAAATGAGCAGTTCTTC.